These 18 T cell receptor beta chains share one sample of origin, sequenced in a study of identical twins. Via MiXCR, TCRdb re-called the 5' RACE reads, giving one row per CDR3 protein. This sample carries about 340,000 distinct CDR3 sequences, more than 9% of them seen once, and the ten largest clones take just over 7%. In addition, the sample was reused for a study of yellow fever vaccine responses in identical twins.

Sequenced input: CD8+ T cells sorted from blood. These receptors were taken from a woman aged 18-29 years in good health.

The rearrangement uses TRBV21-1 and TRBJ2-5; TRBD1 is the table's D call and was not checked against the DNA. TRBV21-1 is classified as a pseudogene. The CDR3 has 16 amino acids. The CDR3 nucleotides read TGTGCCAGCAGCCCAGGCCCCCGGGACAGGCAAGAGACCCAGTACTTC. It specifies CASSPGPRDRQETQYF.

About this clonotype: Given a much more abundant clone one base away, this may be a read error. This rearrangement joins TRBV20-1 to TRBJ2-5; 9 nucleotides agree with TRBD1. The CDR3 contains 17 residues. The germline CDR1 and CDR2 sequences are DFQATT and SNEGSKA (reference sequence). The chain's CDR3 is CCARGQGTIVTGETQYF. The CDR3 DNA reads TGCTGTGCTAGAGGACAGGGGACCATAGTGACTGGAGAGACCCAGTACTTC.

The sample holds many counts of this clonotype. This chain connects TRBV7-9 to TRBJ1-5; D is uncertain. There are 12 residues in the CDR3. Trimming removed 4 bases at V and 3 bases at J, with 4 bases between. Germline V lookup: CDR1 SEHNR, CDR2 FQNEAQ (reference sequence). CDR3 amino acids: CASSSANQPQHF. Written as DNA, the CDR3 is TGTGCCAGCAGCTCCGCCAATCAGCCCCAGCATTTT.

Only a few counts were recorded for this clonotype. The junction shows a germline mismatch at one end, possibly a read error. The chain uses TRBV14 and TRBJ1-1; D ambiguous. The germline gives CDR1 SGHDN, CDR2 FVKESK. The CDR3 extends over 16 amino acids. As DNA, the CDR3 is TGTGCCAGCAGCCAAGATTGGGTCGCACGGACGGCCGAACGAACCTTT. As protein: CASSQDWVARTAERTF.

Only a few counts were recorded for this clonotype. The chain joins TRBV5-1 to TRBJ2-5; 8 bases fit TRBD2. J gave up 4 bases and V 3 bases, and 8 bases lay outside the gene matches. The germline V gene encodes CDR1 SGHRS and CDR2 YFSETQ. The CDR3 extends over 15 amino acids. CDR3 residues: CASSSDGLALETQYF. The CDR3 nucleotides are TGCGCCAGCAGCTCGGACGGACTAGCTTTAGAGACCCAGTACTTC.

The V and J genes are TRBV4-1 and TRBJ2-1, with 14 bases lining up with TRBD2. The CDR3 contains 16 residues. Germline V gives CDR1 MGHRA, CDR2 YSYEKL. Trimming took 3 bases from V and 9 from J; bases not matched to a gene: 7. CDR3 loop: CASSQRRLAGGPEQFF. The CDR3 bases are TGCGCCAGCAGCCAGAGGCGACTAGCGGGAGGGCCTGAGCAGTTCTTC.

The chain has TRBV7-9 and TRBJ2-1, with D tentatively TRBD1 (6 bases). Germline CDR1 reads SEHNR; CDR2 reads FQNEAQ (reference sequence). This CDR3 is 15 amino acids long. Between the trimmed V and J ends, which lost 4 bases and 5 bases, there was a span of 15 bases. CDR3 nucleotides: TGTGCCAGCAGCTCAGGGGTCAGGGTTGACAATGAGCAGTTCTTC. It specifies CASSSGVRVDNEQFF. The entire variable domain, with the rest obtained from reference TRBV7-9 and TRBJ2-1, is as follows: DTGVSQNPRHKITKRGQNVTFRCDPISEHNRLYWYRQTLGQGPEFLTYFQNEAQLEKSRLLSDRFSAERPKGSFSTLEIQRTEQGDSAMYLCASSSGVRVDNEQFFGPGTRLTVL.

This clonotype came up a few times. The chain employs TRBV4-1 and TRBJ2-1, with a possible D match to TRBD2 (6 bases). This CDR3 has 14 amino acids. With 1 base removed from V and 3 bases from J, the gap between germline ends came to 7 bases. Germline V CDR1 and CDR2: MGHRA, YSYEKL. DNA of the CDR3: TGCGCCAGCAGCCAAGGACTAGACTACAATGAGCAGTTCTTC. This gives the protein CASSQGLDYNEQFF.

This rearrangement joins TRBV7-3 to TRBJ1-2; 10 nucleotides match TRBD1. Germline V CDR1 and CDR2: SGHTA, FQGTGA. V was clipped by 3 bases and J by 4 bases; unmatched bases: 5. This CDR3 spans 15 amino acids. The CDR3 sequence is CASSLAGDRGYGYTF. Written as DNA, the CDR3 is TGTGCCAGCAGCTTGGCTGGGGACAGGGGCTATGGCTACACCTTC.

The chain uses TRBV7-8 and TRBJ2-7; D gene uncertain. V was shortened by 1 base and J by 6 bases, with 10 bases between the two germline ends. The CDR3 spans 13 residues. Germline V gives CDR1 SGHVS, CDR2 FQNEAQ. In nucleotides, the CDR3 is TGTGCCAGCAGCTTAGTGGTCCCAGGCGAGCAGTACTTC. As protein: CASSLVVPGEQYF.

V usage is TRBV15 and J usage is TRBJ1-5; a possible D gene is TRBD1 (5 bases). Deletions cut 0 bases from V and 4 bases from J, with 13 bases between. The germline V gene encodes CDR1 LNHNV and CDR2 YYDKDF (reference sequence). The CDR3 has 16 amino acids. The CDR3 is CATSRDIVTENQPQHF. In DNA, the CDR3 is TGTGCCACCAGCAGAGATATAGTGACAGAGAATCAGCCCCAGCATTTT.

This clonotype appeared a few times. The gene calls are TRBV7-9 and TRBJ2-7; D might be TRBD2 (5 bases). CDR1 is SEHNR and CDR2 is FQNEAQ in the germline V gene (reference sequence). The CDR3 covers 14 residues. Trimming removed 3 bases at V and 3 bases at J, with 12 bases between. CDR3 nucleotides: TGTGCCAGCAGCTTCTCCGGGAAGGACTACGAGCAGTACGTC. Its translation: CASSFSGKDYEQYV.

This clonotype came up a few times. V is TRBV25-1 and J is TRBJ2-2; tentatively, D is TRBD2 (6 bases). CDR1 is MGHDK, CDR2 SYGVNS, per germline. CDR3 length: 13 residues. V gave up 6 bases and J gave up 7 bases, with 12 bases separating them. The CDR3 spells CASRREWDGELFF. CDR3 coding DNA: TGTGCCAGCAGACGGGAGTGGGACGGGGAGCTGTTTTTT.

In this sample, this clonotype turned up a few times. This sequence joins TRBV24-1 and TRBJ2-7; TRBD2 matches 10 bases. CDR3 length: 14 amino acids. The V segment lost 3 bases and the J segment 6 bases; nucleotides outside the gene matches: 4. Germline V gene lookup returns CDR1 KGHDR and CDR2 SFDVKD. CDR3 sequence: CATSDPTSGTEQYF. The CDR3 nucleotides read TGTGCCACCAGTGATCCTACTAGCGGGACCGAGCAGTACTTC.

This clonotype came up many times. The chain carries TRBV28 and TRBJ2-7; tentatively, D is TRBD1 (6 bases). The CDR3 covers 18 residues. V lost 4 bases and J lost 0, with 22 bases in between. Germline V CDR1 and CDR2: MDHEN, SYDVKM. This chain's CDR3 is CASSSWTAKGPSSYEQYV. The CDR3 coding sequence is TGTGCCAGCAGTTCATGGACAGCCAAGGGGCCTAGCTCCTACGAGCAGTACGTC.

This clonotype has at least ten counts. J is TRBJ2-3 and V is TRBV6-1; tentative D call: TRBD2 (5 bases). The CDR3 spans 14 residues. The V and J ends lost 5 bases and 1 base respectively, with 10 bases between them. In germline, CDR1 is MNHNS, CDR2 SASEGT. In DNA form, the CDR3 reads TGTGCCAGCAGTAGGAGAGCGGGCACAGATACGCAGTATTTT. As protein: CASSRRAGTDTQYF.

This clonotype was seen a handful of times. The chain uses TRBV10-1 and TRBJ1-1; D uncertain. Trimming stripped 3 bases from V and 0 bases from J, with 8 bases between. The germline V gene encodes CDR1 WNHNN and CDR2 SYGVQD (reference sequence). CDR3 size: 14 residues. The CDR3 nucleotides are TGCGCCAGCAGTGACCGGGCAGTGAACACTGAAGCTTTCTTT. The encoded protein is CASSDRAVNTEAFF.

This clonotype was seen only a few times. The chain combines TRBV28 with TRBJ1-1, with 8 bases that match TRBD1. V lost 2 bases and J lost 0; bases outside the gene matches: 5. This CDR3 contains 16 residues. CDR1 and CDR2 (germline): MDHEN, SYDVKM. The DNA of the CDR3 is TGTGCCAGCAGTTTACCAGAGGACAGGGTGAACACTGAAGCTTTCTTT. Encoded protein: CASSLPEDRVNTEAFF.